This T cell receptor beta chain is from a study of T cells in Graves' hyperthyroidism and ophthalmopathy. Regarding the study as a whole: Ophthalmopathy got predicted by the model a median roughly 6.4 months before its onset.

Regarding this clonotype: Its antigen is still unknown.

Amplified TCR beta CDR3 regions came from RNA transcripts. HTBI primers were used for first-round RT-PCR of the TCR CDR3. Each CDR3 protein gets one entry after TCRdb re-called the multiplex PCR reads with MiXCR. This table has 500,000 to 800,000 distinct CDR3 sequences, roughly 46% appearing once. The sequenced sample consisted of peripheral blood or thyroid tissue (not recorded which). The source is an adult man with Graves' disease, either hyperthyroidism or ophthalmopathy (not recorded which).

DNA for the CDR3: TGTGCCAGCAGTGCTGGCCGGGACAGGGCTTACGAGCAGTACTTC. Translated: CASSAGRDRAYEQYF. V is TRBV2 and J is TRBJ2-7; 9 positions match TRBD1. The CDR3 spans 15 residues. Per germline, CDR1 SNHLY and CDR2 FYNNEI. J lost 4 bases, V lost 4 bases, and 8 bases had no gene match. Combining the CDR3 with reference TRBV2 and TRBJ2-7 gives the whole variable domain EPEVTQTPSHQVTQMGQEVILRCVPISNHLYFYWYRQILGQKVEFLVSFYNNEISEKSEIFDDQFSVERPDGSNFTLKIRSTKLEDSAMYFCASSAGRDRAYEQYFGPGTRLTVT.